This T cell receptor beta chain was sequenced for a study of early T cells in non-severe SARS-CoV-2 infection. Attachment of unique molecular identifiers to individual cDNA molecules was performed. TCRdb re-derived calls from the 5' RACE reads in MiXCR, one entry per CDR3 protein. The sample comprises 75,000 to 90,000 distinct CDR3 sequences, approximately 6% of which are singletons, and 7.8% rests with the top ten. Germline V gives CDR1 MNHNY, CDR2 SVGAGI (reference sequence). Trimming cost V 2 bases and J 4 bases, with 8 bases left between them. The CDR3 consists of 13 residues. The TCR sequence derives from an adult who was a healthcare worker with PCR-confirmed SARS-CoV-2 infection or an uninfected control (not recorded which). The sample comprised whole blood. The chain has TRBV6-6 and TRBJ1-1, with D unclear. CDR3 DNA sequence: TGTGCCAGCAGTTACCCGGGGTTCACTGAAGCTTTCTTT. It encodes CASSYPGFTEAFF.